Each of the 12 T cell receptor beta chains below was sequenced from the same sample in a study of long-term antiretroviral therapy in people with HIV. Runs used v3.0 of the immunoSEQ assay and were done at survey level. The table came from immunoSEQ multiplex PCR; TCRdb's copy has only in-frame clones and leaves some out. The table includes 29,000 or so clones, about 94% detected once. The source material was unsorted PBMCs, sampled roughly 6.3 years after starting antiretroviral therapy. Source of these receptors: a woman in her thirties or forties with HIV.

This chain links TRBV5-1 with TRBJ2-6; 7 bases are a match to TRBD1. The CDR3 has 17 residues. Germline lookup yields CDR1 SGHRS and CDR2 YFSETQ. V trimming: 0 bases; J trimming: 1 base; junction bases outside the gene matches: 4. The CDR3 protein is CASSLATGYSGANVLTF. For the CDR3, the DNA is TGCGCCAGCAGCTTGGCGACAGGGTATTCTGGGGCCAACGTCCTGACTTTC.

V usage is TRBV4-1 and J usage is TRBJ2-7; TRBD1 agrees at 7 bases. Unmatched junction bases numbered 2, after V lost 1 base and J lost 2 bases. Germline V gene sequence: CDR1 MGHRA, CDR2 YSYEKL. The CDR3 consists of 14 residues. CDR3 region: CASSQGQGTYEQYF. In nucleotides, the CDR3 is TGCGCCAGCAGCCAAGGACAGGGAACCTACGAGCAGTACTTC.

V usage is TRBV5-1 and J usage is TRBJ1-2, with D maybe TRBD1 (5 bases). The CDR3 has 15 amino acids. The V gene lost 4 bases and the J gene lost 2 bases, with 15 bases spanning the gap. Looked up from germline, CDR1 is SGHRS and CDR2 is YFSETQ. CDR3 amino acids: CASSKDTSGNYGYTF. CDR3 nucleotides: TGCGCCAGCAGCAAGGACACTTCGGGGAACTATGGCTACACCTTC.

CDR3 in DNA: TGTGCCAGTAGTATAGGGGAGGGACAGGAGAACACTGAAGCTTTCTTT. Translating it yields CASSIGEGQENTEAFF. The chain is built from TRBV19 and TRBJ1-1; 8 bases map to TRBD1. V gave up 1 base and J gave up 1 base; unmatched junction bases: 5. Germline V CDR1 and CDR2: LNHDA, SQIVND (reference sequence). This CDR3 is 16 amino acids long. The variable domain in full, completed from reference TRBV19 and TRBJ1-1, reads DGGITQSPKYLFRKEGQNVTLSCEQNLNHDAMYWYRQDPGQGLRLIYYSQIVNDFQKGDIAEGYSVSREKKESFPLTVTSAQKNPTAFYLCASSIGEGQENTEAFFGQGTRLTVV.

This clone was observed a few times. This chain joins TRBV6-6 and TRBJ1-1, with D unclear. This CDR3 comprises 14 residues. Trimming removed 6 bases from V and 1 base from J, with 12 bases in between. Germline V CDR1 and CDR2: MNHNY, SVGAGI (reference sequence). The CDR3 sequence: CASSSSEPNTEAFF. DNA for the CDR3: TGTGCCAGCAGCTCCAGTGAACCGAACACTGAAGCTTTCTTT.

This chain uses TRBV9 with TRBJ1-2; 7 nucleotides align to TRBD1. Trimming took 3 bases from V and 6 from J; bases not matched to a gene: 8. CDR3 length: 14 amino acids. The germline CDR1 and CDR2 sequences are SGDLS and YYNGEE. CDR3 bases: TGTGCCAGCAGCGCCCGACAGGGTGTGGATGGCTACACCTTC. Protein product: CASSARQGVDGYTF.

The J gene is TRBJ1-2, the V gene TRBV6-5; maybe TRBD1 (5 bases). Germline V gene data show CDR1 as MNHEY and CDR2 as SVGAGI. V lost 2 bases and J lost 2, with 12 bases in between. This CDR3 has 15 residues. CDR3: CASSYGAGSNYGYTF. The CDR3 region has the DNA TGTGCCAGCAGTTACGGGGCCGGGAGCAACTATGGCTACACCTTC.

The chain links TRBV28 to TRBJ1-3; TRBD1 matches at 7 bases. V lost 5 bases and J lost 2; bases outside the gene matches: 3. CDR3 length: 14 amino acids. Germline lookup yields CDR1 MDHEN and CDR2 SYDVKM. CDR3: CASSLDRTGNTIYF. CDR3 DNA: TGTGCCAGCAGTCTGGACAGGACTGGAAACACCATATATTTT.

This chain uses TRBV7-9 with TRBJ2-7, with D possibly being TRBD1 (6 bases). This CDR3 has 14 residues. Germline V gene sequence: CDR1 SEHNR, CDR2 FQNEAQ (reference sequence). Trimming left V 4 bases short and J 3 bases short, with 13 bases between. CDR3 coding DNA: TGTGCCAGCAGCTCATCAGGGGCCGGCTACGAGCAGTACTTC. This encodes CASSSSGAGYEQYF.

The CDR3 is CASSYEGATGETQYF. CDR3 in DNA: TGTGCCAGCAGTTACGAAGGGGCCACAGGGGAGACCCAGTACTTC. The rearrangement uses TRBV6-5 and TRBJ2-5, with D perhaps matching TRBD1 (6 bases). The ends were cut back, 2 bases at V and 5 bases at J, with 15 bases in the middle. The germline gives CDR1 MNHEY, CDR2 SVGAGI. The length of the CDR3 is 15 residues.

The DNA for the CDR3 is TGTGCCAGCAGTTTATCCTATCGGGAGCCACACCACTACGAGCAGTACTTC. Translation: CASSLSYREPHHYEQYF. This chain links TRBV27 with TRBJ2-7, with D maybe TRBD2 (6 bases). This CDR3 spans 17 amino acids. Looked up from germline, CDR1 is MNHEY and CDR2 is SMNVEV (reference sequence). V gave up 0 bases and J gave up 3 bases, with 18 bases separating them.

The chain links TRBV11-2 to TRBJ2-5; D ambiguous. V dropped 6 bases and J dropped 1 base, with 9 bases sitting between them. There are 13 residues in the CDR3. The germline gives CDR1 SGHAT, CDR2 FQNNGV. The CDR3 bases are TGTGCCAGCAGTCCTTGGGGCCAAGAGACCCAGTACTTC. This sequence encodes CASSPWGQETQYF.